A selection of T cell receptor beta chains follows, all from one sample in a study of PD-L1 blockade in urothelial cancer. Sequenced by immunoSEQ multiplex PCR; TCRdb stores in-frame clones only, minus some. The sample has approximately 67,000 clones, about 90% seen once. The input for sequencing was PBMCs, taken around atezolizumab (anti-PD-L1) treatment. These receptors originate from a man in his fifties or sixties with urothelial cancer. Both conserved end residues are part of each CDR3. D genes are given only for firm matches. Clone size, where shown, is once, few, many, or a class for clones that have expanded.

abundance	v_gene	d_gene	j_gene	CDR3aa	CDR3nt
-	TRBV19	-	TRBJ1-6	CASKDTGNFLNSPLHF	TGTGCCAGTAAGGACACCGGAAATTTCTTAAATTCACCCCTCCACTTT
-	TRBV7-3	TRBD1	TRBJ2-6	CASSVTGGQWGANVLTF	TGTGCCAGCAGCGTCACAGGGGGCCAATGGGGGGCCAACGTCCTGACTTTC
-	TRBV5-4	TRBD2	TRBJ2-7	CASSLGSSGAYEQYF	TGTGCCAGCAGCTTGGGGAGTAGCGGGGCCTACGAGCAGTACTTC
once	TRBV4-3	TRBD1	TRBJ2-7	CASSQGSTGQGVYEQYF	TGCGCCAGCAGCCAAGGGAGTACGGGACAGGGTGTCTACGAGCAGTACTTC
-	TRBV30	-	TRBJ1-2	CAWSIGQGINYGYTF	TGTGCCTGGAGTATTGGGCAGGGGATCAACTATGGCTACACCTTC
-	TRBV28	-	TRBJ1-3	CASSLGAGGNTIYF	TGTGCCAGCAGTTTAGGGGCAGGGGGAAACACCATATATTTT
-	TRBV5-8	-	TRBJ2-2	CASSRSRQRESNTGELFF	TGTGCCAGCAGCCGCTCAAGGCAAAGGGAGTCGAACACCGGGGAGCTGTTTTTT
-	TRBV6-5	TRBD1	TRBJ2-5	CASRDRETQYF	TGTGCCAGCCGGGACAGGGAGACCCAGTACTTC
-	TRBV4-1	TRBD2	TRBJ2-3	CASSPVASGGRDTQYF	TGCGCCAGCAGCCCAGTGGCTAGCGGGGGTCGAGATACGCAGTATTTT
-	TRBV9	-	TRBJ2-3	CASSNPRGAPRDTQYF	TGTGCCAGCAGCAACCCCCGGGGGGCCCCCCGGGATACGCAGTATTTT
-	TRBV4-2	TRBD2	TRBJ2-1	CASGGYNEQFF	TGTGCTTCGGGAGGCTACAATGAGCAGTTCTTC
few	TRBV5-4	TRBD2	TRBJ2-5	CASSFGGAKETQYF	TGTGCCAGCAGCTTCGGGGGGGCCAAAGAGACCCAGTACTTC
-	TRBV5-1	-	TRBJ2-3	CASSARQSTDTQYF	TGCGCCAGCAGCGCGCGGCAGAGCACAGATACGCAGTATTTT
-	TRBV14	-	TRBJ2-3	CASSQEGRGSTDTQYF	TGTGCCAGCAGCCAAGAAGGACGGGGGAGCACAGATACGCAGTATTTT
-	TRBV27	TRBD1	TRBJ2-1	CASSLPTGGSNNEQFF	TGTGCCAGCAGTTTACCCACAGGGGGAAGTAACAATGAGCAGTTCTTC
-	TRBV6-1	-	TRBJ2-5	CASSELPRIQETQYF	TGTGCCAGCAGTGAACTTCCTAGGATCCAAGAGACCCAGTACTTC
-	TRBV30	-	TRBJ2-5	CACNGGQETQYF	TGTGCCTGTAACGGGGGACAAGAGACCCAGTACTTC
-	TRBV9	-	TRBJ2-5	CASSPLVGGPETQYF	TGTGCCAGCAGCCCACTGGTAGGTGGGCCGGAGACCCAGTACTTC
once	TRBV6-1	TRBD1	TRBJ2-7	CAISGRTGTGMDEQYF	TGTGCCATCAGTGGAAGAACCGGGACAGGAATGGACGAGCAGTACTTC
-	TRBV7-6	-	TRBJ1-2	CASSLGPTPAPTNYGYTF	TGTGCCAGCAGCTTAGGGCCCACCCCAGCGCCCACTAACTATGGCTACACCTTC
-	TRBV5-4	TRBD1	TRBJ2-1	CASSTGEFYNEQFF	TGTGCCAGCAGCACAGGGGAGTTTTACAATGAGCAGTTCTTC
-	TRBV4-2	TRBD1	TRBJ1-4	CASSQGGQGLTTNEKLFF	TGTGCCAGCAGCCAAGGGGGACAGGGACTAACAACTAATGAAAAACTGTTTTTT
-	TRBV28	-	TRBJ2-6	CASSAPGKNLSGANVLTF	TGTGCCAGCAGCGCCCCAGGGAAGAACCTATCTGGGGCCAACGTCCTGACTTTC
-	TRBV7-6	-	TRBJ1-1	CASSLGENTEAFF	TGTGCCAGCAGCTTGGGCGAGAACACTGAAGCTTTCTTT
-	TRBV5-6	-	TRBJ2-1	CASSPGYNEQFF	TGTGCCAGCAGCCCGGGGTACAATGAGCAGTTCTTC
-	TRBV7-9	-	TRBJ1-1	CASSFQRQEVAFF	TGTGCCAGCAGCTTTCAGCGACAGGAGGTAGCTTTCTTT
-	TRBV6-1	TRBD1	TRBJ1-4	CASSEQTGENEKLFF	TGTGCCAGCAGTGAACAGACAGGGGAGAATGAAAAACTGTTTTTT
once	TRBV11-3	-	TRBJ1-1	CASSLTGNTEAFF	TGTGCCAGCAGCTTAACGGGAAACACTGAAGCTTTCTTT
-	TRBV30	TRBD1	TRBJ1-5	CAWGTGGNQPQHF	TGTGCCTGGGGGACAGGGGGCAATCAGCCCCAGCATTTT
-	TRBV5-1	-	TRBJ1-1	CASSSGPLEGGWTEAFF	TGCGCCAGCAGTTCGGGGCCCCTCGAGGGAGGATGGACTGAAGCTTTCTTT
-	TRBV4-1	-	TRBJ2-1	CASSQGQVFYNEQFF	TGCGCCAGCAGCCAAGGACAAGTATTCTACAATGAGCAGTTCTTC
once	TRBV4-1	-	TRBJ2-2	CASSQAGGRVGELFF	TGCGCCAGCAGCCAAGCCGGGGGGCGGGTCGGGGAGCTGTTTTTT
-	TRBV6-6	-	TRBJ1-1	CASSVLARTEAFF	TGTGCCAGCAGTGTCCTAGCGAGGACTGAAGCTTTCTTT
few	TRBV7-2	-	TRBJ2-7	CASSTESPPYEQYF	TGTGCCAGCAGCACTGAGAGTCCTCCCTACGAGCAGTACTTC
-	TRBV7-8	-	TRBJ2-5	CASSLGQFDQETQYF	TGTGCCAGCAGCTTAGGACAGTTTGACCAAGAGACCCAGTACTTC
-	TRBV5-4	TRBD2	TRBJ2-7	CASSLGTSVYEQYF	TGTGCCAGCAGCTTGGGGACTAGCGTGTACGAGCAGTACTTC
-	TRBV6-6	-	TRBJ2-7	CASSYSDRSYEQYF	TGTGCCAGCAGTTACTCCGACAGGAGCTACGAGCAGTACTTC
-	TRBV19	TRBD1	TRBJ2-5	CASSIQGAHREQYF	TGTGCCAGTAGTATACAGGGGGCCCATCGTGAGCAGTACTTC
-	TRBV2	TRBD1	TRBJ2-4	CASSATGAKNIQYF	TGTGCCAGCAGTGCGACAGGGGCCAAAAACATTCAGTACTTC
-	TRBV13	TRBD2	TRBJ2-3	CASSARLAGGQDTQYF	TGTGCCAGCAGCGCGCGACTAGCGGGGGGGCAAGATACGCAGTATTTT
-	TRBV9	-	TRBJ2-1	CASSVGEGVYNEQFF	TGTGCCAGCAGCGTCGGGGAGGGGGTCTACAATGAGCAGTTCTTC
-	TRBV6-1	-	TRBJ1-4	CASSEGTLATNEKLFF	TGTGCCAGCAGTGAAGGGACTCTCGCGACTAATGAAAAACTGTTTTTT
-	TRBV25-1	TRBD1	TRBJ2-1	CASSGTGAYNEQFF	TGTGCCAGCAGTGGGACAGGGGCATACAATGAGCAGTTCTTC
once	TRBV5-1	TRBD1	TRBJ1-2	CASSPDRVYTGYTF	TGCGCCAGCAGCCCGGACAGGGTCTATACCGGCTACACCTTC
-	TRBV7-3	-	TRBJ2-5	CASSLRQEETQYF	TGTGCCAGCAGCTTACGACAGGAAGAGACCCAGTACTTC
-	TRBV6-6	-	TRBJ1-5	CASRPAGNQPQHF	TGTGCCAGCAGACCCGCGGGGAATCAGCCCCAGCATTTT
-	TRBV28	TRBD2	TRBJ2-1	CASSLLGSGESEQFF	TGTGCCAGCAGTTTATTGGGTAGCGGGGAAAGTGAGCAGTTCTTC
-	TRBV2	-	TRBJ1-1	CASSDDSNTEAFF	TGTGCCAGCAGTGACGACAGCAACACTGAAGCTTTCTTT
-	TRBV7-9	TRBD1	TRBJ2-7	CASSFPGTGSEYEQYF	TGTGCCAGCAGCTTTCCCGGGACAGGGTCTGAGTACGAGCAGTACTTC
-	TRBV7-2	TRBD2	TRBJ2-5	CASSLVAGDETQYF	TGTGCCAGCAGCTTAGTGGCGGGGGACGAGACCCAGTACTTC
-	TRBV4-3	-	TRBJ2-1	CASSQDGQLRYNEQFF	TGCGCCAGCAGCCAAGATGGACAGCTCCGATACAATGAGCAGTTCTTC
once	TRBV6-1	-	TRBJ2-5	CASRLRDTGLETQYF	TGTGCCAGCAGACTCCGGGACACAGGACTGGAGACCCAGTACTTC
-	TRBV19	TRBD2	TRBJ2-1	CASSISGANEQFF	TGTGCCAGTAGTATAAGCGGGGCGAATGAGCAGTTCTTC
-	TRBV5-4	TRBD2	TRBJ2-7	CASSLAAGAPEQYF	TGTGCCAGCAGCTTGGCAGCGGGGGCACCCGAGCAGTACTTC
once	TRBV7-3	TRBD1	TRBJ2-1	CASSSRGQEGRNEQFF	TGTGCCAGCAGCTCACGGGGACAGGAGGGTCGGAATGAGCAGTTCTTC
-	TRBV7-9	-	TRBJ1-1	CASSRVGRNTEAFF	TGTGCCAGCAGCCGGGTGGGGAGGAACACTGAAGCTTTCTTT
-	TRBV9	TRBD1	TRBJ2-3	CASSAQLGQNTDTQYF	TGTGCCAGCAGCGCCCAACTGGGACAGAACACAGATACGCAGTATTTT
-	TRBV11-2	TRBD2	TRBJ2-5	CASSHGLAWYQETQYF	TGTGCCAGCAGCCACGGACTAGCGTGGTACCAAGAGACCCAGTACTTC
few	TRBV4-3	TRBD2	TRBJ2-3	CASSQVPNGGGGRTDTQYF	TGCGCCAGCAGCCAAGTCCCCAATGGGGGCGGGGGGCGCACAGATACGCAGTATTTT